This T cell receptor (beta chain) is drawn from a study of molecular identifiers for immune sequencing clone quantification. The CDR3 loop spans 15 amino acids. J gave up 5 bases and V 2 bases, and 7 bases lay outside the gene matches. Germline assignment: CDR1 MNHEY and CDR2 SVGEGT. Remarks on this clonotype: This may be a read error, as it is one base from a much larger clone.

TCRdb recomputed calls from the PCR reads with MiXCR, one row per CDR3 protein. Of about 640,000 distinct CDR3 sequences detected, 20% appear once; the ten largest clones hold roughly 0.83%. The sample taken for sequencing was naive CD8+ T cells from blood, with Jurkat cell RNA spiked in. Noted subset: FACS-sorted CD8+CD4-CCR7+CD45RA+ naive T cells. The chain links TRBV6-2 or TRBV6-3 to TRBJ1-1; 8 nucleotides match TRBD1. This sequence originates from a human donor in good health. Some libraries in this study had Jurkat cell RNA spiked in. The CDR3 DNA reads as TGTGCCAGCAGTTACCCGCCAGGGGGCCAAACTGAAGCTTTCTTT. The encoded protein is CASSYPPGGQTEAFF.